Listed below are T cell receptor beta chains from one sample, sequenced in a study of blood T cell repertoires in COVID-19. Only in-frame clones appear in the TCRdb table, and some are missing; sequencing was by immunoSEQ multiplex PCR. The sample lists about 99,000 clones; around 87% were seen once. The sample comprised peripheral blood. Every receptor here comes from a man in his forties or fifties with acute or convalescent COVID-19. Each CDR3 is given with its conserved first and last residue. The D gene is left open where the match is weak. Only part of the rows carry a size: once, few, many, or a class if the clone is expanded.

TRBD2	TRBV5-1	TRBJ2-7	-	TGCGCCAGCAGCTCCTTAAGGGCGGGAGACCACGAGCAGTACTTC	CASSSLRAGDHEQYF
-	TRBV29-1	TRBJ2-5	-	TGCAGCCCACGGACAGTCGGGGAGACCCAGTACTTC	CSPRTVGETQYF
TRBD2	TRBV9	TRBJ2-7	-	TGTGCCAGCAGCGTAACTAGCGGGAGGGCCAAGCTGGGTGAGCAGTACTTC	CASSVTSGRAKLGEQYF
-	TRBV6-5	TRBJ1-2	-	TGTGCCAGTCAGGGCCTCGTTTTCTATGGCTACACCTTC	CASQGLVFYGYTF
TRBD1	TRBV6-5	TRBJ1-4	-	TGTGCCAGCAGTTACTCCGGGACAGGGAATTTCGGACTGTTTTTT	CASSYSGTGNFGLFF
TRBD2	TRBV30	TRBJ2-1	-	TGTGCCTACCAAGGGGAGGGCAGGTACAATGAGCAGTTCTTC	CAYQGEGRYNEQFF
-	TRBV9	TRBJ2-5	-	TGTGCCAGCAGCGACGGGATGGGGGAGACCCAGTACTTC	CASSDGMGETQYF
TRBD1	TRBV19	TRBJ2-1	-	TGTGCCAGTAGTATAACGAGGACAGGGGACTACAATGAGCAGTTCTTC	CASSITRTGDYNEQFF
-	TRBV12-5	TRBJ2-3	-	TGTGCTAGTGGCCGCGAAGATACGCAGTATTTT	CASGREDTQYF
TRBD2	TRBV29-1	TRBJ2-7	-	TGCAGCGTTGCGGGACAGCTGATGGAGACTAGCGGGAGCTTAAGGGCCTACGAGCAGTACTTC	CSVAGQLMETSGSLRAYEQYF
TRBD1	TRBV25-1	TRBJ2-7	-	TGTGCCAGCGGGGGACAGGGGGGTTCCTACGAGCAGTACTTC	CASGGQGGSYEQYF
-	TRBV10-1	TRBJ1-4	-	TGCGCCAGCAGTGAAACACGCACGGAAAAACTGTTTTTT	CASSETRTEKLFF
-	TRBV5-1	TRBJ2-7	few	TGCGCCAGCAGCTTGGTTGGGACACCATACGAGCAGTACTTC	CASSLVGTPYEQYF
-	TRBV19	TRBJ2-5	-	TGTGCCAGTAGTATAGCCCCCATGGTAGGGGGAGAGACCCAGTACTTC	CASSIAPMVGGETQYF
-	TRBV27	TRBJ1-3	-	TGTGCCAGCAGTGTAGTACCCCCGGCGGGACTCGGAAACACCATATATTTT	CASSVVPPAGLGNTIYF
-	TRBV18	TRBJ2-4	-	TGTGCCAGCTCACCCCAGGGGACCAAAAACATTCAGTACTTC	CASSPQGTKNIQYF
-	TRBV18	TRBJ2-1	-	TGTGCCAGCTCAAGAAAGGGGACCTACAATGAGCAGTTCTTC	CASSRKGTYNEQFF
TRBD2	TRBV11-3	TRBJ2-7	-	TGTGCCAGCAGCTTAATAGCGGGGTACGAGCAGTACTTC	CASSLIAGYEQYF
TRBD2	TRBV5-1	TRBJ2-1	-	TGCGCCAGCAGGAAGGACCCAGCGGGACTCGCGGAGCAGTTCTTC	CASRKDPAGLAEQFF
TRBD1	TRBV28	TRBJ2-5	few	TGTGCCAGCAGTTTGTGGGGGACAGCCCGCCAAGAGACCCAGTACTTC	CASSLWGTARQETQYF
TRBD1	TRBV6-2/TRBV6-3	TRBJ1-5	-	TGTGCCAGCAGCTCCGGGACAGGGATGGGCCAGCCCCAGCATTTT	CASSSGTGMGQPQHF
-	TRBV24-1	TRBJ2-3	-	TGTGCCACCAGTGATATTTCAGGGATCTCAGATACGCAGTATTTT	CATSDISGISDTQYF
TRBD2	TRBV5-1	TRBJ2-1	-	TGCGCCAGCAGCTGGACTAGCGGGAAGTTCGATGAGCAGTTCTTC	CASSWTSGKFDEQFF
-	TRBV2	TRBJ2-2	-	TGTGCCAGCAGTATTTATGGCAGGGGAATAACCGGGGAGCTGTTTTTT	CASSIYGRGITGELFF
-	TRBV18	TRBJ2-1	-	TGTGCCAGCCGCCGGGGTCTCTACAATGAGCAGTTCTTC	CASRRGLYNEQFF
-	TRBV9	TRBJ2-7	-	TGTGCCAGCAGCGTAGACTACCTCACCTACGAGCAGTACTTC	CASSVDYLTYEQYF
-	TRBV7-2	TRBJ2-7	-	TGTGCCAGCAGCTTCGACAGGCAACGACTGAGCGGAGCCTCCTACGAGCAGTACTTC	CASSFDRQRLSGASYEQYF
TRBD2	TRBV27	TRBJ2-2	-	TGTGCCAGCAGTAAGCTAGCGGGAGTGGCGGGAACCGGGGAGCTGTTTTTT	CASSKLAGVAGTGELFF
-	TRBV27	TRBJ1-1	-	TGTGCCAGCAGTTATAGGGGCAACACTGAAGCTTTCTTT	CASSYRGNTEAFF
TRBD2	TRBV7-9	TRBJ2-4	-	TGTGCCAGCAGCCTAGGACTAGCGGGAGCCCCGGGAAACATTCAGTACTTC	CASSLGLAGAPGNIQYF
TRBD2	TRBV15	TRBJ2-3	-	TGTGCCACCAGCAGAGGGGCGGGAGGGATGACAGATACGCAGTATTTT	CATSRGAGGMTDTQYF
TRBD1	TRBV7-2	TRBJ1-1	-	TGTGCCAGCAGCTTAGGGGACAGGAGGAACACTGAAGCTTTCTTT	CASSLGDRRNTEAFF
TRBD1	TRBV15	TRBJ2-1	-	TGTGCCACCAGCAGAGATCTGACAGGGGGTGCCAATGAGCAGTTCTTC	CATSRDLTGGANEQFF
-	TRBV30	TRBJ2-7	-	TGTGCCTGGAGTGTACAAGTCAGGGACTACGAGCAGTACTTC	CAWSVQVRDYEQYF
-	TRBV11-3	TRBJ2-1	-	TGTGCCAGCAGCTTAGATGACAAAATCAATGAGCAGTTCTTC	CASSLDDKINEQFF
-	TRBV24-1	TRBJ1-2	-	TGTGCCACCAGTGATTGGACAGACTATGGCTACACCTTC	CATSDWTDYGYTF
TRBD2	TRBV3-1/TRBV3-2	TRBJ2-2	-	TGTGCCAGCAGCCAAGTACTAGCGGGAGCGAACACCGGGGAGCTGTTTTTT	CASSQVLAGANTGELFF
TRBD2	TRBV18	TRBJ2-7	-	TGTGCCAGCTCATCTACTAGCGGGAGCGAGCAGTACTTC	CASSSTSGSEQYF
TRBD2	TRBV11-3	TRBJ2-2	-	TGTGCCAGCAGCCCGAGTGTAGCGGGAGTCACCGGGGAGCTGTTTTTT	CASSPSVAGVTGELFF
-	TRBV27	TRBJ1-1	many	TGTGCCAGCAGGTCGGACAGCATGAACACTGAAGCTTTCTTT	CASRSDSMNTEAFF
-	TRBV25-1	TRBJ2-6	-	TGTGCCAGCAGTCCACCGCTGGGCCGCTCTGGGGCCAACGTCCTGACTTTC	CASSPPLGRSGANVLTF
TRBD1	TRBV5-6	TRBJ2-5	-	TGTGCCAGCAGCAAAGAAACAGGGGCCCGGCCGGAGACCCAGTACTTC	CASSKETGARPETQYF
TRBD1	TRBV24-1	TRBJ2-2	-	TGTGCCACAAGACAGGGGGCGCGGACCGGGGAGCTGTTTTTT	CATRQGARTGELFF
-	TRBV28	TRBJ2-7	-	TGTGCCAGCAGTAGGGACTCCAAATACGAGCAGTACTTC	CASSRDSKYEQYF
TRBD1	TRBV6-5	TRBJ2-3	-	TGTGCCAGCAGTTACTCGACAGGGGCTAGCACAGATACGCAGTATTTT	CASSYSTGASTDTQYF
TRBD1	TRBV5-1	TRBJ1-1	-	TGCGCCAGCAGCCCAACCCCGGGACAGGTAGAAGCTTTCTTT	CASSPTPGQVEAFF